This T cell receptor (beta chain) was observed in a study of cytomegalovirus exposure and HLA in healthy donors. About the study: Within the Caucasian-associated ancestry cluster were under 85% of the roughly 360 genotyped donors.

This PCR relied on a set of 60 Vbeta primers and 13 Jbeta primers. Produced via immunoSEQ multiplex PCR; TCRdb's table is partial and in-frame only. This table holds some 200,000 clones, about 80% found once. As for this clone: Its target is not known.

From germline, CDR1 is SNHLY and CDR2 FYNNEI. The CDR3 covers 15 residues. Losses at the gene ends were 1 base for V and 4 bases for J; bases not matched to a gene: 3. General study results and limits: A missense variant in DCLRE1C was later tied to TCR beta V- and J-gene trimming. Reportedly, fewer N-insertions than the approximately 650-donor mean appeared in an Asian-associated ancestry cluster in a later analysis. Among TCR beta chains, those listed as cytomegalovirus-associated numbered approximately 150.

The V gene is TRBV2, the J gene TRBJ2-2, with 7 bases matching TRBD1. Sequencing was carried out using PBMCs. This clonotype originated in a woman aged 25 to 39 in good health and CMV-seronegative. The CDR3 DNA follows: TGTGCCAGCAGTGAAGGACAGGGCGTCACCGGGGAGCTGTTTTTT. It specifies CASSEGQGVTGELFF.